The next 24 T cell receptor beta chains were all read from a single sample in a study of blood T cell repertoires in COVID-19 (dated by TCRdb to 2020 to 2022). Library preparation used the immunoSEQ multiplex PCR assay. TCRdb obtained this table from immuneACCESS and retained in-frame rearrangements with V and J assigned. These tables miss some clones; where compared with another copy, unresolved V genes account for less than half of the shortfall, and the remainder is unexplained. This sample lists approximately 390,000 clones; more than 70% were detected once. In total, the top ten clones hold roughly 2% of the sample. The sample taken for sequencing was peripheral blood. These receptors were taken from a woman aged 60-70 years with COVID-19, enrolled during active disease.

The chain uses TRBV3-1 (or the pseudogene TRBV3-2) and TRBJ2-5; a possible D gene is TRBD2 (5 bases). Per the germline V gene, CDR1 is LGHDT and CDR2 is YNNKEL (reference sequence). CDR3 length: 15 amino acids. Trimming cost V 1 base and J 0 bases, with 9 bases left between them. As DNA, the CDR3 is TGTGCCAGCAGCCAAGGCGTAGCGAACCAAGAGACCCAGTACTTC. It translates to CASSQGVANQETQYF.

The chain couples TRBV29-1 to TRBJ1-1; TRBD1 aligns across 7 bases. The V and J ends lost 5 bases and 1 base, in that order; junction bases with no gene match: 4. Germline V lookup: CDR1 SQVTM, CDR2 ANQGSEA. This CDR3 comprises 13 residues. This chain's CDR3 is CSVRQGSNTEAFF. In DNA form, the CDR3 reads TGCAGCGTTCGACAGGGATCGAACACTGAAGCTTTCTTT.

The chain is built from TRBV27 and TRBJ1-6; 8 nucleotides align to TRBD1. There are 17 residues in the CDR3. CDR1 and CDR2 from the germline V gene are MNHEY and SMNVEV (reference sequence). With 3 bases clipped from V and 7 bases from J, the junction kept 11 bases outside the gene matches. CDR3 nucleotide sequence: TGTGCCAGCAGTTTCCGATCCCGACAGGGGCAGAATTCACCCCTCCACTTT. Protein product: CASSFRSRQGQNSPLHF.

This rearrangement joins TRBV5-5 to TRBJ1-1; D is unclear. V was cut by 0 bases and J by 0 bases, with 3 bases left in between. The CDR3 spans 13 residues. Germline assignment: CDR1 SGHKS and CDR2 YYEKEE (reference sequence). Written as DNA, the CDR3 is TGTGCCAGCAGCTTGGGTATGAACACTGAAGCTTTCTTT. This encodes CASSLGMNTEAFF.

The rearrangement uses TRBV24-1 and TRBJ2-1, with D maybe TRBD1 (6 bases). Trimming took 9 bases from V and 4 from J, leaving 12 bases between them. The CDR3 has 13 residues. Looked up from germline, CDR1 is KGHDR and CDR2 is SFDVKD. For the CDR3, the DNA is TGTGCCACCTCGGGCACAGGGTACAATGAGCAGTTCTTC. Translation gives CATSGTGYNEQFF.

This sequence joins TRBV18 and TRBJ1-2, with D hard to call. Germline assignment: CDR1 KGHSH and CDR2 LQKENI. This CDR3 is built from 12 residues. V was clipped by 2 bases and J by 6 bases, with 7 bases between them. In DNA, the CDR3 is TGTGCCAGCTCACCAAATGCAGATGGCTACACCTTC. Its translation is CASSPNADGYTF.

The chain carries TRBV19 and TRBJ2-3, with a weak D call TRBD1 (6 bases). The V end lost 3 bases, the J end lost 4 bases, and 17 bases lay between the germline ends. The CDR3 extends over 16 amino acids. Looked up from germline, CDR1 is LNHDA and CDR2 is SQIVND (reference sequence). CDR3 nucleotide sequence: TGTGCCAGTAGTATTGCTAGGGGGTGGGGGCCAGATACGCAGTATTTT. Translated: CASSIARGWGPDTQYF.

This clone was found once. J is TRBJ1-1 and V is TRBV7-8; TRBD1 matches at 8 bases. The V gene's germline CDR1 is SGHVS and CDR2 FQNEAQ. Trimming cost V 4 bases and J 1 base; bases outside gene matches: 5. The CDR3 totals 15 residues. DNA for the CDR3: TGTGCCAGCAGCTCCATCAGGGGGCGGAACACTGAAGCTTTCTTT. Translation gives CASSSIRGRNTEAFF.

The rearrangement links TRBV18 to TRBJ2-2, with unresolved D. Germline V lookup: CDR1 KGHSH, CDR2 LQKENI. Trimming cost V 5 bases and J 5 bases, with 6 bases left between them. The CDR3 spans 12 residues. Here the CDR3 reads CASSLTTGELFF. The CDR3 coding sequence is TGTGCCAGCTCATTGACTACCGGGGAGCTGTTTTTT.

This chain connects TRBV6-5 to TRBJ1-2, with 9 positions matching TRBD1. The CDR3 has 13 amino acids. CDR1 and CDR2 (germline): MNHEY, SVGAGI. Trimming removed 6 bases from V and 4 bases from J; junction bases left unmatched: 3. The CDR3 DNA is TGTGCCAGCAGAAAGGACAGGGGCTATGGCTACACCTTC. Translating gives CASRKDRGYGYTF.

The chain uses TRBV19 and TRBJ1-2, with 8 bases aligning to TRBD1. CDR3 length: 16 residues. V lost 3 bases to trimming and J lost 0 bases; unmatched junction nucleotides: 6. Germline CDR1 reads LNHDA; CDR2 reads SQIVND (reference sequence). The CDR3 here is CASSIEGTGANYGYTF. Written as DNA, the CDR3 is TGTGCCAGTAGTATCGAGGGGACAGGCGCTAACTATGGCTACACCTTC.

V usage is TRBV5-1 and J usage is TRBJ2-1, with TRBD2 matching over 8 bases. The CDR3 totals 13 residues. The J segment lost 3 bases and the V segment lost 10 bases, leaving 6 bases of the junction unmatched. The germline CDR1 and CDR2 sequences are SGHRS and YFSETQ. The CDR3 DNA reads as TGCGCCTCAACCGCGGGGGGCTACAATGAGCAGTTCTTC. It translates to CASTAGGYNEQFF.

This CDR3 reads CSVEGRSGGSSYNEQFF. CDR3 DNA: TGCAGCGTTGAGGGTCGTAGCGGGGGGAGCTCCTACAATGAGCAGTTCTTC. This rearrangement joins TRBV29-1 to TRBJ2-1, with 10 bases that match TRBD2. The trim removed 3 bases at V and 0 bases at J, leaving 8 bases unmatched. In germline, CDR1 is SQVTM, CDR2 ANQGSEA. The CDR3 length is 17 residues.

V gene TRBV5-4 combines with J gene TRBJ2-4; the D gene is possibly TRBD1 (6 bases). This CDR3 spans 16 amino acids. The germline V gene encodes CDR1 SGHNT and CDR2 YYREEE (reference sequence). The V end was cut by 2 bases, the J end by 0 bases, with 12 bases between. The CDR3 DNA sequence: TGTGCCAGCAGCTTCGGGACAACCCTAGCCAAAAACATTCAGTACTTC. Translated, it gives CASSFGTTLAKNIQYF. Based on the CDR3 plus reference TRBV5-4 and TRBJ2-4, the full variable domain is ETGVTQSPTHLIKTRGQQVTLRCSSQSGHNTVSWYQQALGQGPQFIFQYYREEENGRGNFPPRFSGLQFPNYSSELNVNALELDDSALYLCASSFGTTLAKNIQYFGAGTRLSVL.

This chain uses TRBV5-1 with TRBJ1-6; D is ambiguous. CDR3 length equals 14 residues. CDR1 is SGHRS, CDR2 YFSETQ, per germline. With 0 bases removed from V and 8 bases from J, the gap between germline ends came to 9 bases. Written as DNA, the CDR3 is TGCGCCAGCAGCTTGGGACAAGTGTATTCACCCCTCCACTTT. It translates to CASSLGQVYSPLHF.

This chain joins TRBV27 and TRBJ1-1; 12 bases map to TRBD1. The CDR3 totals 17 residues. Losses at the gene ends were 3 bases for V and 5 bases for J; bases not matched to a gene: 10. Germline CDR1 MNHEY, CDR2 SMNVEV (reference sequence). The CDR3 DNA reads as TGTGCCAGCAGTTTTTCTTGGGGACAGGGGGCAGGGACTGAAGCTTTCTTT. This translates into CASSFSWGQGAGTEAFF.

The rearrangement joins TRBV24-1 to TRBJ2-1, with 10 bases aligning to TRBD2. J was trimmed by 2 bases and V by 2 bases; bases with no gene match: 8. CDR1 is KGHDR and CDR2 is SFDVKD in the germline V gene. The CDR3 spans 18 residues. The CDR3 DNA is TGTGCCACCAGTGATTCTTCCCAGCGGGGGGGCCCCTACAATGAGCAGTTCTTC. Translation: CATSDSSQRGGPYNEQFF.

This chain links TRBV28 with TRBJ1-1; D is perhaps TRBD1 (5 bases). Germline V lookup: CDR1 MDHEN, CDR2 SYDVKM. Trimming shortened V by 6 bases and J by 5 bases, and 19 bases separated the two germline ends. The CDR3 is 15 residues long. CDR3 residues: CASRPSPGRLTEAFF. The CDR3 DNA reads as TGTGCCAGCAGGCCCTCCCCAGGGAGGTTAACTGAAGCTTTCTTT. Together with reference TRBV28 and TRBJ1-1, the CDR3 gives the full variable domain: DVKVTQSSRYLVKRTGEKVFLECVQDMDHENMFWYRQDPGLGLRLIYFSYDVKMKEKGDIPEGYSVSREKKERFSLILESASTNQTSMYLCASRPSPGRLTEAFFGQGTRLTVV.

The chain links TRBV27 to TRBJ1-2, with 8 bases fitting TRBD1. V was pared by 8 bases and J by 8 bases, with 7 bases of the junction left unmatched. CDR3 length: 12 amino acids. Germline assignment: CDR1 MNHEY and CDR2 SMNVEV (reference sequence). CDR3 region: CASRTGGGGYTF. CDR3 DNA: TGTGCCAGCCGAACAGGGGGAGGCGGCTACACCTTC.

The chain links TRBV25-1 to TRBJ1-5; TRBD1 matches 7 bases. Germline V CDR1 and CDR2: MGHDK, SYGVNS. Unmatched junction bases numbered 5, after V lost 6 bases and J lost 3 bases. CDR3 length equals 14 residues. CDR3 nucleotides: TGTGCCAGCAGCCGACAGGGATACAATCAGCCCCAGCATTTT. This encodes CASSRQGYNQPQHF.

As for this clone: A much larger clone is a single base away; this may be a read error. In the same sample, other DNA sequences code for this CDR3. This chain uses TRBV7-2 with TRBJ2-7; 7 bases agree with TRBD1. V gave up 3 bases and J gave up 4 bases; unmatched junction bases: 0. CDR3 length equals 12 residues. Germline V gene sequence: CDR1 SGHTA, CDR2 FQGNSA. CDR3 nucleotides: TGTGCCAGCAGCTTGACAGGGTACGAGCAGTACTTC. Translated: CASSLTGYEQYF.

This sequence joins TRBV18 and TRBJ2-5, with a possible D match to TRBD1 (5 bases). Trimming took off 2 bases at V and 0 bases at J, with 10 bases between the two ends. CDR3 length: 15 amino acids. Germline V CDR1 and CDR2: KGHSH, LQKENI. CDR3 sequence reads: CASSPGAAYQETQYF. CDR3 in DNA: TGTGCCAGCTCACCAGGGGCAGCTTACCAAGAGACCCAGTACTTC.

This rearrangement joins TRBV2 to TRBJ1-4; D possibly corresponds to TRBD1 (6 bases). CDR3 size: 15 residues. In germline, CDR1 is SNHLY, CDR2 FYNNEI. The V and J ends lost 7 bases and 0 bases respectively, with 12 bases between them. The CDR3 nucleotides read TGTGCCAGCAAGGGGGGGGACACAACTAATGAAAAACTGTTTTTT. It specifies CASKGGDTTNEKLFF.

The rearrangement joins TRBV5-4 to TRBJ1-2; 11 nucleotides align to TRBD1. This CDR3 region has 16 residues. Trimming cost V 1 base and J 8 bases; bases outside gene matches: 10. Germline CDR1 is SGHNT and CDR2 is YYREEE (reference sequence). The CDR3 DNA reads as TGTGCCAGCAGCTTGCTTTCGGACAGGGGGCAGAGAGGCTACACCTTC. Its translation is CASSLLSDRGQRGYTF. The full variable domain, in which reference TRBV5-4 and TRBJ1-2 provide the parts outside the CDR3, is ETGVTQSPTHLIKTRGQQVTLRCSSQSGHNTVSWYQQALGQGPQFIFQYYREEENGRGNFPPRFSGLQFPNYSSELNVNALELDDSALYLCASSLLSDRGQRGYTFGSGTRLTVV.